The rows below give T cell receptor beta chains drawn from one sample of a study of long-term antiretroviral therapy in people with HIV. Profiled with immunoSEQ multiplex PCR; TCRdb holds only in-frame clones, not every one. The table shows 35,000 or so clones, with 80% to 90% occurring only once. This sample comprised unsorted PBMCs, obtained 2.2 years after starting antiretroviral therapy. These receptor sequences come from a young man with HIV. The CDR3 runs from the conserved cysteine through the conserved F or W. The order of the fields is V gene, J gene, D gene, clone size, CDR3 length, CDR3 DNA, CDR3 protein. A D gene is named only where the DNA matches it firmly. Expanded clones get a size class; other rows say once, few or many, or leave the size out.

V: TRBV11-3; J: TRBJ2-2; D: NA; size: NA; length: 13; DNA: TGTGCCAGCAGCCCAAAAAACTACGGGGAGCTGTTTTTT; CDR3: CASSPKNYGELFF
V: TRBV5-1; J: TRBJ1-5; D: NA; size: NA; length: 17; DNA: TGCGCCAGCATCACAGGTAGAGGGCCTAATAGCAATCAGCCCCAGCATTTT; CDR3: CASITGRGPNSNQPQHF
V: TRBV5-1; J: TRBJ2-1; D: NA; size: NA; length: 11; DNA: TGCGCCAGCAGATCGGGAAATCTGCAGTTCTTC; CDR3: CASRSGNLQFF
V: TRBV28; J: TRBJ1-2; D: NA; size: few; length: 15; DNA: TGTGCCAGCAGTTTGACTCAGGGTTTCGGCGGCGGCTACACCTTC; CDR3: CASSLTQGFGGGYTF
V: TRBV7-9; J: TRBJ2-1; D: NA; size: NA; length: 16; DNA: TGTGCCAGCAGCGGTGGGGCAGGGAATTCCTACAATGAGCAGTTCTTC; CDR3: CASSGGAGNSYNEQFF
V: TRBV7-2; J: TRBJ1-1; D: NA; size: NA; length: 15; DNA: TGTGCCAGCAGCTTAGCCGCGGGAAGGGGCACTGAAGCTTTCTTT; CDR3: CASSLAAGRGTEAFF
V: TRBV2; J: TRBJ2-1; D: TRBD2; size: NA; length: 15; DNA: TGTGCCAGCAGTGACATGGCGGGAGGAAACAATGAGCAGTTCTTC; CDR3: CASSDMAGGNNEQFF
V: TRBV7-9; J: TRBJ2-7; D: TRBD1; size: NA; length: 15; DNA: TGTGCCAGCAGCGGGATCGGGACAGGGTCCTACGAGCAGTACTTC; CDR3: CASSGIGTGSYEQYF
V: TRBV7-2; J: TRBJ2-1; D: TRBD2; size: NA; length: 17; DNA: TGTGCCAGCAGCACACTAGGGCTAGCGGGAGGTTACAATGAGCAGTTCTTC; CDR3: CASSTLGLAGGYNEQFF
V: TRBV19; J: TRBJ1-1; D: NA; size: NA; length: 13; DNA: TGTGCCAGTAGTATCAGTCGAGACACTGAAGCTTTCTTT; CDR3: CASSISRDTEAFF
V: TRBV5-5; J: TRBJ2-7; D: TRBD2; size: NA; length: 16; DNA: TGTGCCAGCAGCTTGGCGGCTAGCGGGGGGGAATACGAGCAGTACTTC; CDR3: CASSLAASGGEYEQYF
V: TRBV4-1; J: TRBJ1-4; D: NA; size: NA; length: 16; DNA: TGCGCCAGCAGCCAAGGCGTTGGACCAACTAATGAAAAACTGTTTTTT; CDR3: CASSQGVGPTNEKLFF
V: TRBV29-1; J: TRBJ1-1; D: TRBD1; size: NA; length: 14; DNA: TGCAGCGTTGAAGATACAGGGGGAAACACTGAAGCTTTCTTT; CDR3: CSVEDTGGNTEAFF
V: TRBV27; J: TRBJ1-1; D: NA; size: NA; length: 13; DNA: TGTGCCAGCGGAAAGCACGAGGCCCTTGAAGCTTTCTTT; CDR3: CASGKHEALEAFF
V: TRBV29-1; J: TRBJ2-3; D: NA; size: NA; length: 14; DNA: TGCAGCGAAATCACCGGGGTTCGGACAGATACGCAGTATTTT; CDR3: CSEITGVRTDTQYF
V: TRBV30; J: TRBJ2-7; D: NA; size: NA; length: 13; DNA: TGTGCCTGGAGTTCCTCTCCCTCCTACGAGCAGTACTTC; CDR3: CAWSSSPSYEQYF
V: TRBV30; J: TRBJ2-7; D: NA; size: few; length: 12; DNA: TGTGCCTGGGATGATCTGGACAACAAGAAGTACTTC; CDR3: CAWDDLDNKKYF
V: TRBV7-9; J: TRBJ1-3; D: NA; size: NA; length: 15; DNA: TGTGCCAGCAGCACGCTACGGGGGTCTGGAAACACCATATATTTT; CDR3: CASSTLRGSGNTIYF
V: TRBV6-4; J: TRBJ2-1; D: NA; size: NA; length: 15; DNA: TGTGCCAGCAGTGACTCGAGGGAGAGAGACAATGAGCAGTTCTTC; CDR3: CASSDSRERDNEQFF
V: TRBV29-1; J: TRBJ2-7; D: TRBD2; size: NA; length: 16; DNA: TGCAGCGTTGAAGAGGGGACCGGGACTAGCCCCTACGAGCAGTACTTC; CDR3: CSVEEGTGTSPYEQYF
V: TRBV7-8; J: TRBJ1-1; D: TRBD1; size: NA; length: 16; DNA: TGTGCCAGCAGCTCCGGACAGGGGCGACCGAACACTGAAGCTTTCTTT; CDR3: CASSSGQGRPNTEAFF
V: TRBV7-2; J: TRBJ2-4; D: NA; size: NA; length: 16; DNA: TGTGCCAGCAGCTTAGTCATGGGGGGGACAAAAAACATTCAGTACTTC; CDR3: CASSLVMGGTKNIQYF
V: TRBV10-3; J: TRBJ2-5; D: TRBD2; size: NA; length: 15; DNA: TGTGCCATCAGTTCTAGCGGAGTGTACCAAGAGACCCAGTACTTC; CDR3: CAISSSGVYQETQYF
V: TRBV4-3; J: TRBJ2-7; D: TRBD1; size: NA; length: 15; DNA: TGCGCCAGCAGCCAAGATCCACAGGGGAACTACGAGCAGTACTTC; CDR3: CASSQDPQGNYEQYF
V: TRBV18; J: TRBJ2-7; D: NA; size: NA; length: 14; DNA: TGTGCCAGCTCACGTGGACAGAACTCCTACGAGCAGTACTTC; CDR3: CASSRGQNSYEQYF